These 30 T cell receptor beta chains were sequenced from one sample in a study of T cell responses to AZD1222 COVID-19 vaccine. Sequencing used immunoSEQ multiplex PCR; TCRdb keeps in-frame clones, though not all of them. The sample has some 110,000 clones; about 90% are singletons. The material sequenced was peripheral blood, taken on day 0 of AZD1222 vaccination. The receptors derive from an adult in good health.

The rearrangement uses TRBV28 and TRBJ1-2; 7 nucleotides agree with TRBD1. The length of the CDR3 is 17 residues. The V segment lost 5 bases and the J segment 8 bases; nucleotides outside the gene matches: 20. Germline CDR1 and CDR2: MDHEN and SYDVKM. This chain's CDR3 is CASSNRQGREPAGGYTF. Here the CDR3 DNA reads TGTGCCAGCAGTAATCGACAGGGTAGAGAACCCGCGGGGGGCTACACCTTC.

The chain couples TRBV7-8 to TRBJ2-7, with unresolved D. Trimming took 1 base from V and 0 from J, leaving 10 bases between them. The germline gives CDR1 SGHVS, CDR2 FQNEAQ. CDR3 size: 15 residues. CDR3 bases: TGTGCCAGCAGCTTAGGTGGCCGGTACTCCTACGAGCAGTACTTC. Amino acid sequence: CASSLGGRYSYEQYF.

The J gene is TRBJ2-1, the V gene TRBV4-3; 8 bases match TRBD1. This CDR3 comprises 14 residues. Trimming at V came to 5 bases and at J to 2 bases, leaving 2 bases not matched to a gene. CDR1 is LGHNA and CDR2 is YSLEER in the germline V gene. CDR3 DNA: TGCGCCAGCAGCGGACAGGGAGCCTACAATGAGCAGTTCTTC. This encodes CASSGQGAYNEQFF.

The chain links TRBV19 to TRBJ2-2; no clear D. The CDR3 loop spans 11 amino acids. The V end lost 7 bases, the J end lost 6 bases, and 6 bases lay between the germline ends. The germline gives CDR1 LNHDA, CDR2 SQIVND (reference sequence). CDR3 bases: TGTGCCAGTATGCTCCCCGGGGAGCTGTTTTTT. Translation gives CASMLPGELFF.

This chain connects TRBV19 to TRBJ2-7, with 8 nucleotides matching TRBD2. CDR1 and CDR2 (germline): LNHDA, SQIVND (reference sequence). V shed 5 bases, J shed 0 bases, and the junction held 6 bases outside the gene matches. The length of the CDR3 is 15 residues. As DNA, the CDR3 is TGTGCCAGTAGTCCTCTAGCGGGTGCCTCCTACGAGCAGTACTTC. Translation gives CASSPLAGASYEQYF.

This clone was picked up one time. The chain uses TRBV28 and TRBJ1-1, with no clear D. The CDR3 length is 14 residues. V shed 6 bases and J shed 2 bases, with 13 bases lying between them. Germline lookup yields CDR1 MDHEN and CDR2 SYDVKM. CDR3 loop: CASRLIRSNTEAFF. Here the CDR3 DNA reads TGTGCCAGCAGACTAATCCGATCCAACACTGAAGCTTTCTTT. Together with reference TRBV28 and TRBJ1-1, the CDR3 gives the full variable domain: DVKVTQSSRYLVKRTGEKVFLECVQDMDHENMFWYRQDPGLGLRLIYFSYDVKMKEKGDIPEGYSVSREKKERFSLILESASTNQTSMYLCASRLIRSNTEAFFGQGTRLTVV.

The genes are TRBV25-1 and TRBJ2-3, with no clear D. Germline V gene data show CDR1 as MGHDK and CDR2 as SYGVNS. Trimming pared 2 bases from V and 0 bases from J, leaving 12 bases between. The CDR3 sequence is 16 residues long. Written as DNA, the CDR3 is TGTGCCAGCAGTGAAGATAGAAGGCCTAGCACAGATACGCAGTATTTT. Translating it yields CASSEDRRPSTDTQYF.

The chain joins TRBV10-1 to TRBJ2-3; D is perhaps TRBD1 or TRBD2 (5 bases each). This CDR3 is 13 amino acids long. Germline V gives CDR1 WNHNN, CDR2 SYGVQD (reference sequence). Trimming pared 5 bases from V and 5 bases from J, leaving 11 bases between. The CDR3 loop is CASSNQRGDTQYF. The CDR3 nucleotides are TGCGCCAGCAGTAACCAGAGGGGAGATACGCAGTATTTT.

The rearrangement uses TRBV7-2 and TRBJ1-2; 10 positions agree with TRBD1. Trimming removed 3 bases from V and 3 bases from J; junction bases left unmatched: 7. Germline V gene data show CDR1 as SGHTA and CDR2 as FQGNSA. The CDR3 loop spans 16 amino acids. The CDR3 DNA is TGTGCCAGCAGCTTCCTTGGACAGGGGGTATACTATGGCTACACCTTC. Amino acids: CASSFLGQGVYYGYTF.

This chain connects TRBV18 to TRBJ1-2; D unresolved. V was cut by 1 base and J by 8 bases, with 17 bases left in between. Germline V CDR1 and CDR2: KGHSH, LQKENI. The CDR3 totals 15 residues. The CDR3 here is CASSPLDVTQGGYTF. CDR3 in DNA: TGTGCCAGCTCACCACTGGATGTAACCCAAGGGGGCTACACCTTC.

The V call is TRBV12-2, the J call TRBJ2-1. TRBV12-2 represents a pseudogene. This CDR3 contains 8 residues. CDR3 sequence (DNA): TGTGCAAGTAATGAGCAGTTCTTC. Protein: CASNEQFF.

V usage is TRBV4-2 and J usage is TRBJ2-3; 10 bases are a match to TRBD2. CDR1 is LGHNA and CDR2 is YNFKEQ in the germline V gene. J was trimmed by 7 bases and V by 0 bases; bases with no gene match: 13. The length of the CDR3 is 18 residues. The CDR3 sequence: CASSQDKASGTSVYTQYF. The CDR3 DNA sequence: TGTGCCAGCAGCCAAGATAAGGCATCCGGGACTAGCGTCTATACGCAGTATTTT.

J is TRBJ2-1 and V is TRBV2; 10 bases line up with TRBD2. The CDR3 is made up of 17 amino acids. Germline V gene data show CDR1 as SNHLY and CDR2 as FYNNEI. The trim removed 6 bases at V and 4 bases at J, leaving 12 bases unmatched. DNA of the CDR3: TGTGCCAGCAGCCTTGGAACGAGCGGGGGGGAATACAATGAGCAGTTCTTC. The encoded protein is CASSLGTSGGEYNEQFF.

V gene TRBV7-9 combines with J gene TRBJ2-7, with TRBD1 as a possible D gene (6 bases). V dropped 5 bases and J dropped 7 bases, with 15 bases sitting between them. The CDR3 is 13 residues long. The germline CDR1 and CDR2 sequences are SEHNR and FQNEAQ (reference sequence). DNA for the CDR3: TGTGCCAGCAGCCCTCTGGGACATTCGGAGCAGTACTTC. Residues: CASSPLGHSEQYF.

This rearrangement joins TRBV9 to TRBJ1-2; D gene unclear. The germline gives CDR1 SGDLS, CDR2 YYNGEE. CDR3 length: 14 amino acids. The V end lost 3 bases, the J end lost 8 bases, and 17 bases lay between the germline ends. Here the CDR3 reads CASSEPPGGNGYTF. The CDR3 nucleotides are TGTGCCAGCAGCGAACCCCCCGGTGGCAACGGCTACACCTTC.

The gene calls are TRBV7-8 and TRBJ1-1; 8 bases agree with TRBD1. With 4 bases clipped from V and 2 bases from J, the junction kept 3 bases outside the gene matches. The CDR3 contains 14 residues. Germline CDR1 SGHVS, CDR2 FQNEAQ. CDR3: CASSWGQANTEAFF. The CDR3 coding sequence is TGTGCCAGCAGCTGGGGACAGGCCAACACTGAAGCTTTCTTT.

The chain couples TRBV4-3 to TRBJ2-4, with unresolved D. V shed 0 bases and J shed 9 bases, with 9 bases lying between them. CDR3 length: 13 amino acids. Looked up from germline, CDR1 is LGHNA and CDR2 is YSLEER. This chain's CDR3 is CASSQDGFSIQYF. The DNA of the CDR3 is TGCGCCAGCAGCCAAGATGGGTTCAGCATTCAGTACTTC.

This clone came up once. The genes are TRBV18 and TRBJ2-7; 14 bases line up with TRBD2. Trimming cost V 3 bases and J 2 bases; bases outside gene matches: 3. CDR3 length: 16 amino acids. From germline, CDR1 is KGHSH and CDR2 LQKENI. The CDR3 loop reads CASSPRTSGRTYEQYF. For the CDR3, the DNA is TGTGCCAGCTCACCTCGGACTAGCGGGAGGACCTACGAGCAGTACTTC.

This clone was found once. This chain connects TRBV7-8 to TRBJ2-4; maybe TRBD1 (5 bases). Trimming left V 2 bases short and J 3 bases short, with 11 bases between. CDR3 length equals 15 residues. The germline V gene encodes CDR1 SGHVS and CDR2 FQNEAQ. The CDR3 coding sequence is TGTGCCAGCAGCTTATCAGGGTACGACAAAAACATTCAGTACTTC. Translation: CASSLSGYDKNIQYF. The full variable domain, its missing parts supplied by reference TRBV7-8 and TRBJ2-4, is GAGVSQSPRYKVAKRGQDVALRCDPISGHVSLFWYQQALGQGPEFLTYFQNEAQLDKSGLPSDRFFAERPEGSVSTLKIQRTQQEDSAVYLCASSLSGYDKNIQYFGAGTRLSVL.

The chain carries TRBV28 and TRBJ1-2; 8 positions match TRBD1. The CDR3 has 15 residues. The germline CDR1 and CDR2 sequences are MDHEN and SYDVKM. The V gene end was trimmed by 1 base and the J gene end by 5 bases; junction bases not matched to a gene: 6. The CDR3 here is CASSLSGGVVYGYTF. The CDR3 DNA reads as TGTGCCAGCAGTTTATCAGGGGGCGTCGTTTATGGCTACACCTTC.

This clone is a singleton in its sample. The genes are TRBV6-2 or TRBV6-3 and TRBJ1-5, with 7 bases aligning to TRBD1. Germline values: CDR1 MNHEY, CDR2 SVGEGT. The length of the CDR3 is 15 residues. With 6 bases clipped from V and 4 bases from J, the junction kept 9 bases outside the gene matches. CDR3: CASSPTGLGNQPQHF. The CDR3 coding sequence is TGTGCCAGCAGCCCGACAGGGTTGGGAAATCAGCCCCAGCATTTT.

The chain carries TRBV7-6 and TRBJ2-5; D is unresolved. Trimming left V 5 bases short and J 2 bases short, with 15 bases between. Per germline, CDR1 SGHVS and CDR2 FNYEAQ. CDR3 length equals 15 residues. The CDR3 here is CASSPQDGLQETQYF. The CDR3 DNA reads as TGTGCCAGCAGCCCCCAGGACGGCTTACAAGAGACCCAGTACTTC.

This clone was found once. The sample carries other DNA sequences with the same CDR3. The chain uses TRBV9 and TRBJ2-7; 7 bases map to TRBD1. This CDR3 region has 13 residues. Germline CDR1 SGDLS, CDR2 YYNGEE. V was clipped by 4 bases and J by 4 bases; unmatched bases: 5. In DNA form, the CDR3 reads TGTGCCAGCAGCCCTACGACAGGGTACGAGCAGTACTTC. Amino acid sequence: CASSPTTGYEQYF.

The chain joins TRBV5-6 to TRBJ1-2; D is unclear. Trimming stripped 0 bases from V and 4 bases from J, with 16 bases between. The germline gives CDR1 SGHDT, CDR2 YYEEEE. The CDR3 spans 16 residues. The CDR3 sequence is CASSLASAWSGYGYTF. The CDR3 region has the DNA TGTGCCAGCAGCTTGGCCTCGGCTTGGTCGGGCTATGGCTACACCTTC. Drawing the rest from reference TRBV5-6 and TRBJ1-2, the complete variable domain is DAGVTQSPTHLIKTRGQQVTLRCSPKSGHDTVSWYQQALGQGPQFIFQYYEEEERQRGNFPDRFSGHQFPNYSSELNVNALLLGDSALYLCASSLASAWSGYGYTFGSGTRLTVV.

The J gene is TRBJ1-4, the V gene TRBV18; D unresolved. V gave up 8 bases and J gave up 4 bases, with 17 bases separating them. CDR1 and CDR2 from the germline V gene are KGHSH and LQKENI. The CDR3 totals 15 residues. Written as DNA, the CDR3 is TGTGCCAGCGCATTACCGGGCCCTTTTAATGAAAAACTGTTTTTT. Protein sequence: CASALPGPFNEKLFF.

The chain is built from TRBV7-6 and TRBJ1-2, with D unresolved. The CDR3 has 10 residues. Germline assignment: CDR1 SGHVS and CDR2 FNYEAQ. V was clipped by 5 bases and J by 5 bases, with 3 bases between them. The CDR3 nucleotides read TGTGCCAGCAGCCAGTATGGCTACACCTTC. Translation: CASSQYGYTF. Full variable domain (outside the CDR3, taken from reference TRBV7-6 and TRBJ1-2): GAGVSQSPRYKVTKRGQDVALRCDPISGHVSLYWYRQALGQGPEFLTYFNYEAQQDKSGLPNDRFSAERPEGSISTLTIQRTEQRDSAMYRCASSQYGYTFGSGTRLTVV.

The chain joins TRBV4-1 to TRBJ2-3; 8 nucleotides match TRBD2. CDR1 is MGHRA, CDR2 YSYEKL, per germline. CDR3 size: 17 residues. V lost 3 bases to trimming and J lost 1 base; unmatched junction nucleotides: 9. The CDR3 bases are TGCGCCAGCAGCCACCCCCTTCGGCGGGGGGGCACAGATACGCAGTATTTT. It translates to CASSHPLRRGGTDTQYF.

V gene TRBV29-1 combines with J gene TRBJ2-7, with 10 bases lining up with TRBD1. Per germline, CDR1 SQVTM and CDR2 ANQGSEA. V gave up 7 bases and J gave up 4 bases; unmatched junction bases: 4. CDR3 length equals 12 residues. CDR3 protein: CSGGQGKYEQYF. DNA of the CDR3: TGCAGCGGGGGACAGGGGAAATACGAGCAGTACTTC.

This chain links TRBV3-1 (or the pseudogene TRBV3-2) with TRBJ1-4; D call uncertain. Germline V gene data show CDR1 as LGHDT and CDR2 as YNNKEL (reference sequence). The CDR3 extends over 16 amino acids. Trimming took 7 bases from V and 2 from J, leaving 17 bases between them. The CDR3 loop reads CASKPEADVTNEKLFF. CDR3 DNA sequence: TGTGCCAGCAAGCCGGAGGCGGATGTGACTAATGAAAAACTGTTTTTT.

This chain uses TRBV6-5 with TRBJ2-7; D unclear. Germline V lookup: CDR1 MNHEY, CDR2 SVGAGI. V was clipped by 7 bases and J by 6 bases, with 19 bases between them. The CDR3 has 14 amino acids. The CDR3 sequence is CASTSRGDTSEQYF. CDR3 nucleotides: TGTGCCAGCACCTCACGAGGAGATACCTCCGAGCAGTACTTC.